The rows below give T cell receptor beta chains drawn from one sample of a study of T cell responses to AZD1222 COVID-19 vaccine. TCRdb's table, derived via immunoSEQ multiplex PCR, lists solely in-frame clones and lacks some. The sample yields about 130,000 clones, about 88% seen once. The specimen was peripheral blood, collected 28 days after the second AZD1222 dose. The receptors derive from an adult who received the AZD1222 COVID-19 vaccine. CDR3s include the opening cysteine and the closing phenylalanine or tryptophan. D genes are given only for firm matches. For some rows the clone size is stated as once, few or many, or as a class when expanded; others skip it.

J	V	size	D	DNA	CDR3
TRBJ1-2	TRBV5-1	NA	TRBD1	TGCGCCAGCAGCGCGGACAGGGGAGACAACTATGGCTACACCTTC	CASSADRGDNYGYTF
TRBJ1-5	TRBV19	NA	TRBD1	TGTGCCAGTAGGGACGGACAGGGTGGACAGCCCCAGCATTTT	CASRDGQGGQPQHF
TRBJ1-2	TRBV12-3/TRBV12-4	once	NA	TGTGCCAGCAGTTTTGGGAGTAACTATGGCTACACCTTC	CASSFGSNYGYTF
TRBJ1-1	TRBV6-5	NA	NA	TGTGCCAGCAGGAACTATCACACTGAAGCTTTCTTT	CASRNYHTEAFF
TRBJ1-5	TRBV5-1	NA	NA	TGCGCCAGCAGCTTGGGGGACGGCCCGGGGCAGCCCCAGCATTTT	CASSLGDGPGQPQHF
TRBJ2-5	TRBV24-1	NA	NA	TGTGCCACCAGTGATTCGGGGGCCGGATACCCCCAAGAGACCCAGTACTTC	CATSDSGAGYPQETQYF
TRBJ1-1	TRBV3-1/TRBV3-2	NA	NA	TGTGCCAGTCGAGGTGGGTTGAACACTGAAGCTTTCTTT	CASRGGLNTEAFF
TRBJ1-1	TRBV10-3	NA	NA	TGTGCCATCAGTGAGGGAAACACTGAAGCTTTCTTT	CAISEGNTEAFF
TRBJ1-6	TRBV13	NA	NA	TGTGCCAGCAGCTTTGGAGGGGAAGATAATTCACCCCTCCACTTT	CASSFGGEDNSPLHF
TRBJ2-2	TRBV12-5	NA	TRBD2	TGTGCTAGTGGCCAAGCGGGAGACGCCACCGGGGAGCTGTTTTTT	CASGQAGDATGELFF
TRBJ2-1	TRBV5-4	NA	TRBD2	TGTGCCAGCAGCTTGGGACTAGCGGACTACAATGAGCAGTTCTTC	CASSLGLADYNEQFF
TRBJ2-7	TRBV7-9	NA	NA	TGTGCCAGCAGCTCTGGACAGTTAAGCTCCTACGAGCAGTACTTC	CASSSGQLSSYEQYF
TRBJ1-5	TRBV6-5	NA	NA	TGTGCCAGTAATGCTATTGAGACTCAGCCCCAGCATTTT	CASNAIETQPQHF
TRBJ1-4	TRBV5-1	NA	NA	TGCGCCAGCAGCTTGCAGGGGCGGGTGGGGGTTGAAGAACTGTTTTTT	CASSLQGRVGVEELFF
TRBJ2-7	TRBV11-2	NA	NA	TGTGCCAGCAGCTGGAGGACTGGCTACGAGCAGTACTTC	CASSWRTGYEQYF
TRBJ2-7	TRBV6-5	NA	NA	TGTGCCAGCAGTAGGGGCAAGGGGGGCGGTTACGAGCAGTACTTC	CASSRGKGGGYEQYF
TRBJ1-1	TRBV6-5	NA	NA	TGTGCCAGCAGTAAGGGACTCAGAGAGAACACTGAAGCTTTCTTT	CASSKGLRENTEAFF
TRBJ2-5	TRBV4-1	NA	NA	TGCGCCAGCAGCCAAGCTTCCCAAGAGACCCAGTACTTC	CASSQASQETQYF
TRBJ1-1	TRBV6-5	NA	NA	TGTGCCAGCATCCTGGGACGGAACACTGAAGCTTTCTTT	CASILGRNTEAFF
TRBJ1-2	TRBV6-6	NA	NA	TGTGCCAGCAGTTACTCGCCAACCCGGGGTGACTATGGCTACACCTTC	CASSYSPTRGDYGYTF
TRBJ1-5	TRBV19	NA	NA	TGTGCCAGTAGTGCTGGGTCCAGGGATCAGCCCCAGCATTTT	CASSAGSRDQPQHF
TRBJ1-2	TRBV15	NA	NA	TGTGCCACCAGCAGAGATAAGCGACAGGAGTATGGCTACACCTTC	CATSRDKRQEYGYTF
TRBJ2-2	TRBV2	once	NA	TGTGCCAGCAGAAAACAGGGTGGCGGGGAGCTGTTTTTT	CASRKQGGGELFF
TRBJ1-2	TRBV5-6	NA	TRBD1	TGTGCCAGCAGCCCCCGGACAGGCTATGGCTACACCTTC	CASSPRTGYGYTF
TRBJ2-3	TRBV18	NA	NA	TGTGCCAGCTCACCACCGGGACGAACTACAGATACGCAGTATTTT	CASSPPGRTTDTQYF